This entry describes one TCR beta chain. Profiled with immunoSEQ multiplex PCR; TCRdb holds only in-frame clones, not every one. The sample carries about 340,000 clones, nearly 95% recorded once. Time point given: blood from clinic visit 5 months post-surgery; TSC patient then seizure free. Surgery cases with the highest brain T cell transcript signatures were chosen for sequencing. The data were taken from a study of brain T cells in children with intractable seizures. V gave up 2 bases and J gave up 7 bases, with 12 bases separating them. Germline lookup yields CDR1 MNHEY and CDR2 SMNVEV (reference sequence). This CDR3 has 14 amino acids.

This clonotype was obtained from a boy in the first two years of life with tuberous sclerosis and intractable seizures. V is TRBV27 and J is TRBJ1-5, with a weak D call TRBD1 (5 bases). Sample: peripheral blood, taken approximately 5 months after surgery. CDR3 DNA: TGTGCCAGCAGTTTACGAGCGGGGACCCAGCCCCAGCATTTT. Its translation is CASSLRAGTQPQHF.